The 15 T cell receptor beta chains below were found in one sample sequenced in a study of T cell responses to AZD1222 COVID-19 vaccine. The assay was immunoSEQ multiplex PCR, and TCRdb's table has in-frame clones only and misses some. The table has some 71,000 clones, roughly nine tenths seen once. The material was peripheral blood, obtained 28 days after the second AZD1222 dose. The receptors originated from an adult who received the AZD1222 COVID-19 vaccine.

The chain recombines TRBV28 with TRBJ2-7; 10 bases match TRBD2. Germline V gives CDR1 MDHEN, CDR2 SYDVKM. This CDR3 contains 14 residues. The trim removed 7 bases at V and 3 bases at J, leaving 6 bases unmatched. CDR3 loop: CASILSSGSYEQYF. In DNA, the CDR3 is TGTGCCAGCATTTTGTCTAGCGGGAGCTACGAGCAGTACTTC.

The chain combines TRBV28 with TRBJ1-2; D not resolved. Per the germline V gene, CDR1 is MDHEN and CDR2 is SYDVKM. This CDR3 has 13 residues. V lost 2 bases and J lost 5, with 9 bases in between. CDR3: CASSLGPEYGYTF. For the CDR3, the DNA is TGTGCCAGCAGTTTAGGGCCCGAATATGGCTACACCTTC.

The V gene is TRBV6-5, the J gene TRBJ1-1; TRBD1 aligns across 9 bases. The CDR3 runs 14 residues. Germline V gene lookup returns CDR1 MNHEY and CDR2 SVGAGI. V shed 6 bases, J shed 1 base, and the junction held 3 bases outside the gene matches. The CDR3, as DNA: TGTGCCAGCAGCCCGGGACAGGGGAACACTGAAGCTTTCTTT. It specifies CASSPGQGNTEAFF.

The V and J genes are TRBV13 and TRBJ2-6; 11 positions match TRBD1. V shed 3 bases and J 1 base; nucleotides not matched to a gene: 2. The CDR3 consists of 17 residues. From germline, CDR1 is PRHDT and CDR2 FYEKMQ (reference sequence). CDR3 region: CASSFGQGASGANVLTF. The CDR3 region has the DNA TGTGCCAGCAGCTTCGGACAGGGGGCTTCTGGGGCCAACGTCCTGACTTTC.

The V gene is TRBV11-3, the J gene TRBJ2-1; D might be TRBD2 (6 bases). Germline-derived CDR1 and CDR2 are SGHNT and YENEEA. The CDR3 spans 15 residues. V was cut by 5 bases and J by 0 bases, with 11 bases left in between. The CDR3: CASSRGTASYNEQFF. CDR3 nucleotide sequence: TGTGCCAGCAGCCGCGGGACTGCCTCCTACAATGAGCAGTTCTTC.

J is TRBJ2-5 and V is TRBV19, with TRBD1 identical over 7 bases. V lost 5 bases to trimming and J lost 3 bases; unmatched junction nucleotides: 9. The germline V gene has CDR1 LNHDA and CDR2 SQIVND (reference sequence). The CDR3 is 15 amino acids. This CDR3 is CASSGTATGEETQYF. The CDR3, as DNA: TGTGCCAGTAGTGGGACAGCCACGGGTGAAGAGACCCAGTACTTC.

This chain connects TRBV6-5 to TRBJ1-5; D not certain. The CDR3 totals 14 residues. V was shortened by 4 bases and J by 4 bases, with 11 bases between the two germline ends. Germline V gene lookup returns CDR1 MNHEY and CDR2 SVGAGI. Written as DNA, the CDR3 is TGTGCCAGCAGTTCGGGTTTAGGGAATCAGCCCCAGCATTTT. Its translation is CASSSGLGNQPQHF.

This clone came up a few times. The chain is built from TRBV15 and TRBJ1-1; D is uncertain. Deletions cut 0 bases from V and 9 bases from J, with 8 bases between. The CDR3 totals 12 residues. Germline CDR1 is LNHNV and CDR2 is YYDKDF (reference sequence). The CDR3 DNA reads as TGTGCCACCAGCAGAGATTTCGGACAAGCTTTCTTT. Its protein is CATSRDFGQAFF.

The chain recombines TRBV7-3 with TRBJ2-1; 11 bases fit TRBD1. Per germline, CDR1 SGHTA and CDR2 FQGTGA. There are 17 residues in the CDR3. The V and J ends lost 2 bases and 7 bases, in that order; junction bases with no gene match: 10. As DNA, the CDR3 is TGTGCCAGCAGCTTAGGACTAGGGACAGGGGGGAGGAATGAGCAGTTCTTC. Its protein product is CASSLGLGTGGRNEQFF.

The CDR3 sequence: CASSLAGRANNSPLHF. The CDR3 region has the DNA TGTGCCAGCAGCTTAGCCGGCAGGGCAAACAATTCACCCCTCCACTTT. V gene TRBV7-2 combines with J gene TRBJ1-6; the D gene is possibly TRBD1 (5 bases). V lost 0 bases to trimming and J lost 7 bases, with 13 bases between them. Germline V gene sequence: CDR1 SGHTA, CDR2 FQGNSA. The CDR3 consists of 16 residues.

The chain uses TRBV11-3 and TRBJ2-1, with D unclear. V was cut by 1 base and J by 8 bases, with 12 bases left in between. Germline V gene data show CDR1 as SGHNT and CDR2 as YENEEA. The CDR3 is 14 amino acids. The CDR3 protein is CASSLGWSAYEQFF. The CDR3 DNA is TGTGCCAGCAGCTTAGGGTGGTCGGCCTATGAGCAGTTCTTC.

J is TRBJ1-5 and V is TRBV2; 9 bases agree with TRBD1. V was clipped by 8 bases and J by 0 bases; unmatched bases: 8. CDR1 and CDR2 from the germline V gene are SNHLY and FYNNEI. This CDR3 is built from 16 residues. The CDR3 sequence is CASRPDRGNSNQPQHF. CDR3 DNA: TGTGCCAGCCGACCCGACAGGGGGAATAGCAATCAGCCCCAGCATTTT.

The gene calls are TRBV11-2 and TRBJ1-2; tentatively, D is TRBD1 (6 bases). This CDR3 has 14 amino acids. Trimming removed 2 bases from V and 7 bases from J, with 14 bases in between. Germline V gene data show CDR1 as SGHAT and CDR2 as FQNNGV. CDR3: CASSLSGVTIGYTF. In nucleotides, the CDR3 is TGTGCCAGCAGCTTATCAGGGGTAACTATTGGCTACACCTTC.

The J gene is TRBJ2-3, the V gene TRBV28, with D hard to call. Germline loops: CDR1 MDHEN, CDR2 SYDVKM. The CDR3 spans 17 residues. Trimming shortened V by 7 bases and J by 3 bases, and 23 bases separated the two germline ends. The CDR3, as DNA: TGTGCCAGCATTAAGGGTGGAATGACAATTCAAACAGATACGCAGTATTTT. Translated: CASIKGGMTIQTDTQYF. The full variable domain, with the rest looked up from reference TRBV28 and TRBJ2-3, is DVKVTQSSRYLVKRTGEKVFLECVQDMDHENMFWYRQDPGLGLRLIYFSYDVKMKEKGDIPEGYSVSREKKERFSLILESASTNQTSMYLCASIKGGMTIQTDTQYFGPGTRLTVL.

V and J are TRBV5-4 and TRBJ2-7; D possibly uses TRBD1 or TRBD2 (5 bases each). The CDR3 is 14 amino acids. V was cut by 4 bases and J by 2 bases, with 13 bases left in between. Per germline, CDR1 SGHNT and CDR2 YYREEE (reference sequence). CDR3 nucleotides: TGTGCCAGCAGCCAGCAGTGGGGACCCTACGAGCAGTACTTC. Protein product: CASSQQWGPYEQYF.